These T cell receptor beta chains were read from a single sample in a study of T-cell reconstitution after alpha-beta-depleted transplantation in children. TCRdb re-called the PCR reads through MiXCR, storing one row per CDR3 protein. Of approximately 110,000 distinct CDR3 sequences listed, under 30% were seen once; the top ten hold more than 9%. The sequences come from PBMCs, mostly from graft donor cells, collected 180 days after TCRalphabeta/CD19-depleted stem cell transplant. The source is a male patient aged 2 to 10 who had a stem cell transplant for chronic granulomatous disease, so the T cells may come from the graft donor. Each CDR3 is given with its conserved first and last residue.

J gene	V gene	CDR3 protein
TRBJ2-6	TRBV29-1	CSVEGGIGANVLTF
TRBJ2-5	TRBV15	CATSRTGLETQYF
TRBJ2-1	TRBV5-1	CASSQQLAGGVNEQFF
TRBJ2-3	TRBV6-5	CASSNDRTGLTDTQYF
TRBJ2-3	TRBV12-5	CASGLGDRSTDTQYF
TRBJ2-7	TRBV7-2	CASSFRGRIYEQYF
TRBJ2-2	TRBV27	CASSGSGKYYGELFF
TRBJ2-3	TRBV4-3	CASSHRQGGTDTQYF
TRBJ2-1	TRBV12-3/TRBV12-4	CASSPGLAGNEQFF
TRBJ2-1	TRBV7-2	CASSLGRLAGRNEQFF
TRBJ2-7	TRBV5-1	CASSLTFATPYEQYF
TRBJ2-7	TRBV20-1	CSASVGGKGYEQYF
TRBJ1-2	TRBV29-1	CSVTWAGEIYGYTF
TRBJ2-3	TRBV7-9	CASRASGRLDTQYF
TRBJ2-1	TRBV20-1	CSARIYSGTYNEQFF
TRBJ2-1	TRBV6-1	CASSRPAGVAGGVDEQFF
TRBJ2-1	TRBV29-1	CSAAVGSGSNEQFF
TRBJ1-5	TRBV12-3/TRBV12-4	CASSFISNQPQHF
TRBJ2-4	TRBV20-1	CATNLAGAAKNIQYF
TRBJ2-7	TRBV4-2	CASSHSGTGDTYEQYF
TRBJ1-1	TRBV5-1	CASNLRSTGNTEAFF
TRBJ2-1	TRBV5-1	CASSTGLDEQFF
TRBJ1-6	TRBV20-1	CSASGQGALHSYNSPLHF
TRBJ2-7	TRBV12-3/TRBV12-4	CASSFVAYEQYF
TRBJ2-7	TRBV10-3	CAIRNGGWDEQYF
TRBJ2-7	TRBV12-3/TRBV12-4	CASSLGGQQYF
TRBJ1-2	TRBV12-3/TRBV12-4	CASSLGQGAGYTF
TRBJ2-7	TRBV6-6	CASNQRETYEQYF
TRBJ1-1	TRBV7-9	CASSLHNTEAFF
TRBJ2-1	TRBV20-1	CSAVQSSSYNEQFF
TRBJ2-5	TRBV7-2	CASSSQLRTSGKETQYF
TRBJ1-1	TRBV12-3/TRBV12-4	CASSFEGGTEAFF
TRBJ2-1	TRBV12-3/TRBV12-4	CASKTSGSNEQFF
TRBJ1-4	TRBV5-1	CASSLGGDLRKLFF
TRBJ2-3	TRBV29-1	CSVGDRGPDTQYF
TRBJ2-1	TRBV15	CATSRDSAIWGGGNNEQFF
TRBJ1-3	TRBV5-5	CASSKGQSGNTIYF
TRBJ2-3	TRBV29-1	CSVLQGPGGDTQYF
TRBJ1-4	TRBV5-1	CASSLGGRTNEKLFF
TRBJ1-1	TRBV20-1	CSARDLEVLGPYEAFF
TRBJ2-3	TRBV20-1	CSAPKSGMTDTQYF
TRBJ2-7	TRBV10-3	CAISESGNEQYF
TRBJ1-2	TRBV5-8	CASSIPGRRNYGYTF
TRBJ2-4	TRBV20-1	CSARDYNAKNIQYF
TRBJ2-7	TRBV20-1	CRAGGPGDEQYF
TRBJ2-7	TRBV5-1	CASGLGLAGYYEQYF
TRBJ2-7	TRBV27	CASSVRGNWGYEQYF
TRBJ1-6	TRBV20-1	CSARVMGTDLNSPLHF
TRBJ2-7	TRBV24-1	CATSDPNDRGSYEQYF